This T cell receptor (beta chain) was recorded in a study of T cells in localized non-small cell lung cancer. Study results and caveats: In adjacent lung appeared a median around 57 of the top 100 tumor clones.

Trimming at V came to 8 bases and at J to 6 bases, leaving 6 bases not matched to a gene. The V gene's germline CDR1 is MNHNS and CDR2 SASEGT. The CDR3 loop spans 14 amino acids. The protocol was immunoSEQ multiplex PCR, while the TCRdb copy is restricted to in-frame clones and leaves out a portion. The table has more than 45,000 clones, about 80% seen once. Note on this clone: The antigen is unknown.

This receptor was taken from a man aged 40 to 70 with stage I squamous cell lung carcinoma. The chain combines TRBV6-1 with TRBJ2-2, with TRBD1 matching 10 bases. The sequences come from peripheral blood, collected before any cancer treatment. For the CDR3, the DNA is TGTGCCAGCGATGACAGGGGGCAATCCGGGGAGCTGTTTTTT. Translation gives CASDDRGQSGELFF.